Included here is one T cell receptor beta chain sequence, with context. The antigen is undetermined. The data belong to a study of T cell responses to AZD1222 COVID-19 vaccine. Study-wide findings and caveats: Just five or six AZD1222 recipients were seropositive at baseline. Donors in the cohort were predominantly white British and more often female, and clonal diversity was possibly underestimated.

The germline V gene encodes CDR1 SGHVS and CDR2 FNYEAQ. CDR3 length equals 15 residues. Trimming at V came to 2 bases and at J to 8 bases, leaving 6 bases not matched to a gene. This table comes from immunoSEQ multiplex PCR, and its TCRdb copy is limited to in-frame clones, with some not included. The sample lists 95,000 to 150,000 clones, about 90% occurring once. J is TRBJ1-4 and V is TRBV7-6, with TRBD1 matching over 9 bases. Here the sequenced sample was peripheral blood, taken on day 0 of AZD1222 vaccination. The sequence was collected from an adult in good health. The DNA for the CDR3 is TGTGCCAGCAGCTTAACCGGGACAGGGATGGAAAAACTGTTTTTT. Translated, it gives CASSLTGTGMEKLFF.